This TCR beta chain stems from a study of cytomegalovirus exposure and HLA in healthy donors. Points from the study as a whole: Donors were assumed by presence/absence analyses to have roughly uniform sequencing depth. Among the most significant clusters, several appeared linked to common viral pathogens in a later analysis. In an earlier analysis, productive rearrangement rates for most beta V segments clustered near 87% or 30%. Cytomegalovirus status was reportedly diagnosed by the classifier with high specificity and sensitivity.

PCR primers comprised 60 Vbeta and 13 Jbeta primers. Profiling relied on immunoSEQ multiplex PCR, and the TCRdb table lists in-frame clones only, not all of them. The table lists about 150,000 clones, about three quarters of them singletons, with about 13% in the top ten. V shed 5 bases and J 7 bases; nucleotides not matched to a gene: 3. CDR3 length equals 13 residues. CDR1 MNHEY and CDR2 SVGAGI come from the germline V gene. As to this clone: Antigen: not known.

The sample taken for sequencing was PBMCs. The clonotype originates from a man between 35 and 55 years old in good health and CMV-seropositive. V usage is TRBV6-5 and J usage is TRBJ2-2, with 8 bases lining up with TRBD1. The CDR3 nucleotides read TGTGCCAGCAGTCTGACAGGGGTCGGGGAGCTGTTTTTT. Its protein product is CASSLTGVGELFF.